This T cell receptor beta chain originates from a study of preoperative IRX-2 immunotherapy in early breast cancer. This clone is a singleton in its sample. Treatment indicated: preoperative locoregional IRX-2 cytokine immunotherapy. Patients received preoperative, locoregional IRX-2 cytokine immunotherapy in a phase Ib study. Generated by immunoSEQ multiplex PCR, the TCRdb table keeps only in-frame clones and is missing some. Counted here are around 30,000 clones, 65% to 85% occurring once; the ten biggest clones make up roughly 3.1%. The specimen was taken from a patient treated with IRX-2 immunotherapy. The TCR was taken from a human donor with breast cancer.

The CDR3 sequence is CASSNQGAMVTEAFF. In nucleotides, the CDR3 is TGTGCCAGTAGCAACCAGGGGGCGATGGTTACTGAAGCTTTCTTT. This chain connects TRBV19 to TRBJ1-1; 8 nucleotides align to TRBD1. Germline loops: CDR1 LNHDA, CDR2 SQIVND (reference sequence). The CDR3 is made up of 15 amino acids. The V and J ends lost 6 bases and 5 bases, in that order; junction bases with no gene match: 11.